Below are 13 T cell receptor beta chains sequenced from a single sample in a study of response to subunit inactivated influenza vaccine. One entry per CDR3 protein, called by TCRdb with MiXCR from the RT-PCR reads. Among around 710,000 distinct CDR3 sequences listed, about 15% were seen once. This specimen was PBMCs from blood, taken 14 to 15 days before vaccination. These receptors all come from a man between 45 and 60 years old who received an inactivated influenza vaccine.

CDR3 DNA: TGTGCCAGCTCACCACCGGGACTAGCGGGAGTCGACGAGCAGTACTTC. Translated, it gives CASSPPGLAGVDEQYF. The V gene is TRBV18, the J gene TRBJ2-7, with 14 bases that match TRBD2. J lost 5 bases, V lost 0 bases, and 3 bases had no gene match. The CDR3 is 16 amino acids. The V gene's germline CDR1 is KGHSH and CDR2 LQKENI.

This clonotype has at least ten counts. The rearrangement links TRBV29-1 to TRBJ1-6; tentative D call: TRBD1 (5 bases). CDR3 length equals 13 residues. The ends were cut back, 6 bases at V and 6 bases at J, with 12 bases in the middle. Germline loops: CDR1 SQVTM, CDR2 ANQGSEA. CDR3: CSVGDGPNSPLHF. The CDR3 DNA follows: TGCAGCGTGGGGGACGGCCCTAATTCACCCCTCCACTTT. The full variable domain, its missing parts supplied by reference TRBV29-1 and TRBJ1-6, is SAVISQKPSRDICQRGTSLTIQCQVDSQVTMMFWYRQQPGQSLTLIATANQGSEATYESGFVIDKFPISRPNLTFSTLTVSNMSPEDSSIYLCSVGDGPNSPLHFGNGTRLTVT.

The chain recombines TRBV7-9 with TRBJ2-2; possible D gene TRBD2, 5 bases. V lost 5 bases and J lost 7, with 8 bases in between. Germline V gene lookup returns CDR1 SEHNR and CDR2 FQNEAQ (reference sequence). The CDR3 spans 12 residues. The CDR3 DNA reads as TGTGCCAGCAGCCCGCGGGTCGGGGAGCTGTTTTTT. It yields the protein CASSPRVGELFF. Supplemented by reference TRBV7-9 and TRBJ2-2, the full variable domain reads DTGVSQNPRHKITKRGQNVTFRCDPISEHNRLYWYRQTLGQGPEFLTYFQNEAQLEKSRLLSDRFSAERPKGSFSTLEIQRTEQGDSAMYLCASSPRVGELFFGEGSRLTVL.

This clonotype was detected only a few times. The chain employs TRBV11-2 and TRBJ2-7, with D possibly being TRBD1 (6 bases). Trimming stripped 5 bases from V and 3 bases from J, with 14 bases between. The germline V gene has CDR1 SGHAT and CDR2 FQNNGV. The CDR3 is 14 amino acids. The CDR3 region is CASSGGQSYYEQYF. The CDR3 DNA reads TGTGCCAGCAGCGGCGGACAGAGTTACTACGAGCAGTACTTC.

V is TRBV7-2 and J is TRBJ1-2, with 8 bases that match TRBD1. The CDR3 has 13 amino acids. The junction had 4 bases not matched to a gene; V was cut back by 6 bases and J by 4 bases. Per the germline V gene, CDR1 is SGHTA and CDR2 is FQGNSA. CDR3 residues: CASRTGVAYGYTF. CDR3 coding DNA: TGTGCCAGCAGGACAGGGGTAGCCTATGGCTACACCTTC.

This clonotype turned up a few times. The CDR3 region has the DNA TGTGCCAGCAGCCAAGATGGGACAGGGAGTGATACGCAGTATTTT. Its translation: CASSQDGTGSDTQYF. The chain joins TRBV4-2 to TRBJ2-3, with TRBD1 matching over 9 bases. This CDR3 has 15 residues. J lost 6 bases, V lost 0 bases, and 4 bases had no gene match. Germline V gene sequence: CDR1 LGHNA, CDR2 YNFKEQ.

This clonotype was picked up many times. A much larger clone lies one base from this, so it may be a read error. The J gene is TRBJ1-1, the V gene TRBV7-9; no reliable D call. Looked up from germline, CDR1 is SEHNR and CDR2 is FQNEAQ (reference sequence). The CDR3 loop spans 12 amino acids. CDR3 sequence: CASSLENTEAFF. CDR3 nucleotides: TGCGCCAGCAGCTTGGAGAACACTGAAGCTTTCTTT.

The chain has TRBV6-1 and TRBJ1-5; TRBD1 matches at 8 bases. This CDR3 is 15 amino acids long. Germline CDR1 reads MNHNS; CDR2 reads SASEGT. V was pared by 6 bases and J by 3 bases, with 7 bases of the junction left unmatched. This chain's CDR3 is CASSPDRATNQPQHF. The CDR3 DNA reads TGTGCCAGCAGCCCGGACAGGGCAACCAATCAGCCCCAGCATTTT.

This clonotype has just one count. V is TRBV20-1 and J is TRBJ1-6; no clear D. The CDR3 runs 13 residues. Germline V gene data show CDR1 as DFQATT and CDR2 as SNEGSKA (reference sequence). V shed 1 base and J shed 6 bases, with 7 bases lying between them. In DNA, the CDR3 is TGCAGTGCTAGAGGGCTGCCTAATTCACCCCTCCACTTT. As protein: CSARGLPNSPLHF.

The CDR3, as DNA: TGTGCCAGCAGCTTAGGCGACCGAAGGGTAGATACGCAGTATTTT. Translated: CASSLGDRRVDTQYF. The chain is built from TRBV7-9 and TRBJ2-3; no clear D. The CDR3 contains 15 residues. Trimming pared 1 base from V and 5 bases from J, leaving 13 bases between. Germline V gives CDR1 SEHNR, CDR2 FQNEAQ (reference sequence).

This clonotype has more than one count but fewer than ten. The DNA for the CDR3 is TGTGCCACCAGCAGAGCCGGGAGTGAGACCCAGTACTTC. Amino acids: CATSRAGSETQYF. V is TRBV15 and J is TRBJ2-5; possibly TRBD2 for D (6 bases). V dropped 1 base and J dropped 5 bases, with 8 bases sitting between them. Germline CDR1 reads LNHNV; CDR2 reads YYDKDF (reference sequence). CDR3 length: 13 residues.

In this sample, this clonotype turned up a few times. The CDR3 protein is CASSPGTNEKLFF. In DNA, the CDR3 is TGTGCCAGCAGCCCCGGAACTAATGAAAAACTGTTTTTT. The V call is TRBV6-1, the J call TRBJ1-4, with no clear D. The CDR3 totals 13 residues. The V gene lost 6 bases and the J gene lost 1 base, with 6 bases spanning the gap. Germline CDR1 reads MNHNS; CDR2 reads SASEGT.

The rearrangement uses TRBV6-5 and TRBJ2-3; D is unresolved. This CDR3 contains 15 residues. Trimming took 0 bases from V and 0 from J, leaving 7 bases between them. CDR1 is MNHEY, CDR2 SVGAGI, per germline. The CDR3 spells CASSYSQDSTDTQYF. DNA for the CDR3: TGTGCCAGCAGTTACTCCCAGGACAGCACAGATACGCAGTATTTT.